Below are 16 T cell receptor beta chains sequenced from a single sample in a study of cytomegalovirus exposure and HLA in healthy donors. The PCR used 60 Vbeta and 13 Jbeta primers. Here immunoSEQ multiplex PCR was the method, and the copy in TCRdb shows in-frame clones only, minus some. The profile shows under 150,000 clones, about 74% of them singletons. The specimen was PBMCs. The receptor source for this set is a young man in good health and CMV-seronegative.

CDR3 protein: CASSAGLAGEIEQFF. CDR3 DNA sequence: TGCGCCAGCAGCGCAGGACTAGCGGGAGAGATTGAGCAGTTCTTC. The genes are TRBV5-1 and TRBJ2-1; 13 bases are a match to TRBD2. This CDR3 has 15 residues. V trimming: 4 bases; J trimming: 9 bases; junction bases outside the gene matches: 7. CDR1 and CDR2 from the germline V gene are SGHRS and YFSETQ. Based on the CDR3 plus reference TRBV5-1 and TRBJ2-1, the full variable domain is KAGVTQTPRYLIKTRGQQVTLSCSPISGHRSVSWYQQTPGQGLQFLFEYFSETQRNKGNFPGRFSGRQFSNSRSEMNVSTLELGDSALYLCASSAGLAGEIEQFFGPGTRLTVL.

The chain links TRBV19 to TRBJ2-3, with 9 nucleotides matching TRBD1. The CDR3 spans 14 residues. Trimming took 7 bases from V and 4 from J; bases not matched to a gene: 6. Germline values: CDR1 LNHDA, CDR2 SQIVND (reference sequence). The CDR3 DNA reads as TGTGCCAGTAATCCGGGACAGGGCGCAGATACGCAGTATTTT. As protein: CASNPGQGADTQYF.

For the CDR3, the DNA is TGTGCCAGCAGCTTAGAGAGCTCAGGGGCACCCCTCCACTTT. This encodes CASSLESSGAPLHF. This chain joins TRBV7-9 and TRBJ1-6; TRBD1 might be the D (6 bases). Germline lookup yields CDR1 SEHNR and CDR2 FQNEAQ (reference sequence). The CDR3 contains 14 residues. V gave up 1 base and J gave up 11 bases, with 12 bases separating them.

This clone was seen only a few times. This chain joins TRBV7-8 and TRBJ1-1; tentative D call: TRBD1 (5 bases). Trimming stripped 1 base from V and 7 bases from J, with 10 bases between. CDR1 SGHVS and CDR2 FQNEAQ come from the germline V gene. CDR3 size: 13 residues. In DNA, the CDR3 is TGTGCCAGCAGCTTAGGACGGGGACTTGAAGCTTTCTTT. As protein: CASSLGRGLEAFF.

This chain uses TRBV5-1 with TRBJ2-1, with TRBD2 identical over 15 bases. The trim removed 0 bases at V and 5 bases at J, leaving 6 bases unmatched. The CDR3 is made up of 18 amino acids. Looked up from germline, CDR1 is SGHRS and CDR2 is YFSETQ. The CDR3 is CASSLVWTSGGADNEQFF. The DNA for the CDR3 is TGCGCCAGCAGCTTGGTTTGGACTAGCGGGGGGGCCGACAATGAGCAGTTCTTC.

The rearrangement uses TRBV7-8 and TRBJ2-2; possibly TRBD2 for D (5 bases). The CDR3 extends over 13 amino acids. V was trimmed by 2 bases and J by 5 bases, leaving 6 bases between them. Germline V gene sequence: CDR1 SGHVS, CDR2 FQNEAQ. CDR3 DNA sequence: TGTGCCAGCAGCTTAAGGGAGACCGGGGAGCTGTTTTTT. This gives the protein CASSLRETGELFF.

The chain carries TRBV7-3 and TRBJ1-1; 7 bases are shared with TRBD1. Germline CDR1 and CDR2: SGHTA and FQGTGA. J lost 4 bases, V lost 2 bases, and 1 base had no gene match. The CDR3 consists of 13 residues. DNA of the CDR3: TGTGCCAGCAGCTTAGACAGGGCCACTGAAGCTTTCTTT. It encodes CASSLDRATEAFF.

The CDR3 spells CASSAGNYGYTF. CDR3 in DNA: TGCGCCAGCAGCGCCGGGAACTATGGCTACACCTTC. The rearrangement joins TRBV5-1 to TRBJ1-2; unclear D gene. The CDR3 spans 12 residues. CDR1 and CDR2 (germline): SGHRS, YFSETQ. Trimming stripped 4 bases from V and 2 bases from J, with 6 bases between. The complete variable domain, with remaining parts taken from reference TRBV5-1 and TRBJ1-2, reads KAGVTQTPRYLIKTRGQQVTLSCSPISGHRSVSWYQQTPGQGLQFLFEYFSETQRNKGNFPGRFSGRQFSNSRSEMNVSTLELGDSALYLCASSAGNYGYTFGSGTRLTVV.

This clone has more than one count but fewer than ten. The genes are TRBV2 and TRBJ1-4, with D maybe TRBD1 (6 bases). V was cut by 6 bases and J by 7 bases, with 9 bases left in between. Germline-derived CDR1 and CDR2 are SNHLY and FYNNEI. The CDR3 has 12 amino acids. In DNA form, the CDR3 reads TGTGCCAGCAGGGACAGACGTGAAAAACTGTTTTTT. It encodes CASRDRREKLFF.

This clone turned up a few times. The chain links TRBV6-1 to TRBJ2-7; TRBD1 matches 11 bases. Germline CDR1 MNHNS, CDR2 SASEGT. There are 15 residues in the CDR3. Trimming took 7 bases from V and 5 from J; bases not matched to a gene: 10. CDR3: CASMVGGTGGHEQYF. CDR3 sequence (DNA): TGTGCCAGCATGGTGGGTGGGACAGGGGGTCACGAGCAGTACTTC.

There are a few counts of this clone. This sequence joins TRBV7-9 and TRBJ2-1; 9 bases agree with TRBD2. Germline loops: CDR1 SEHNR, CDR2 FQNEAQ (reference sequence). V gave up 0 bases and J gave up 4 bases; unmatched junction bases: 4. The CDR3 loop spans 16 amino acids. CDR3 sequence: CASSLASLAGYNEQFF. Written as DNA, the CDR3 is TGTGCCAGCAGCTTAGCGTCCCTAGCGGGGTACAATGAGCAGTTCTTC.

The chain combines TRBV27 with TRBJ2-1; 7 bases align to TRBD2. The CDR3 contains 17 residues. Germline trimming cut 1 base from V and 10 bases from J; bases unmatched to any gene: 16. Looked up from germline, CDR1 is MNHEY and CDR2 is SMNVEV (reference sequence). CDR3 nucleotide sequence: TGTGCCAGCAGTTTATTGGATAGTGGCGGGCAAGCGGGGGAGCAGTTCTTC. Amino acid sequence: CASSLLDSGGQAGEQFF.

The J gene is TRBJ1-1, the V gene TRBV4-3; D remains unclear. Trimming left V 4 bases short and J 0 bases short, with 9 bases between. The CDR3 has 14 residues. Germline CDR1 and CDR2: LGHNA and YSLEER. The CDR3, as DNA: TGCGCCAGCAGCCCAGGAGCGGTGAACACTGAAGCTTTCTTT. Protein: CASSPGAVNTEAFF.

This rearrangement joins TRBV6-5 to TRBJ2-2; perhaps TRBD1 as D (6 bases). Germline V CDR1 and CDR2: MNHEY, SVGAGI. The V end lost 0 bases, the J end lost 5 bases, and 10 bases lay between the germline ends. The CDR3 loop spans 15 amino acids. The CDR3 protein is CASSYSYRATGELFF. For the CDR3, the DNA is TGTGCCAGCAGTTACTCGTACAGGGCGACCGGGGAGCTGTTTTTT.

Comments on this clone: Additional DNA sequences in this sample encode the identical CDR3. In nucleotides, the CDR3 is TGTGCCATCCGAGAGGGGGTGAGGGCCGGGGAGCTGTTTTTT. Translation: CAIREGVRAGELFF. V and J are TRBV10-3 and TRBJ2-2, with a tentative D call TRBD1 (6 bases). Trimming took 8 bases from V and 6 from J, leaving 16 bases between them. This CDR3 is 14 amino acids long. Germline values: CDR1 ENHRY, CDR2 SYGVKD.

A few counts support this clone. The chain is built from TRBV5-6 and TRBJ2-3, with 7 bases that match TRBD2. The V segment lost 2 bases and the J segment 0 bases; nucleotides outside the gene matches: 6. CDR3 length: 16 residues. Germline loops: CDR1 SGHDT, CDR2 YYEEEE. The CDR3 loop is CASSLKLATSTDTQYF. The CDR3 region has the DNA TGTGCCAGCAGCTTAAAACTAGCGACGAGCACAGATACGCAGTATTTT.